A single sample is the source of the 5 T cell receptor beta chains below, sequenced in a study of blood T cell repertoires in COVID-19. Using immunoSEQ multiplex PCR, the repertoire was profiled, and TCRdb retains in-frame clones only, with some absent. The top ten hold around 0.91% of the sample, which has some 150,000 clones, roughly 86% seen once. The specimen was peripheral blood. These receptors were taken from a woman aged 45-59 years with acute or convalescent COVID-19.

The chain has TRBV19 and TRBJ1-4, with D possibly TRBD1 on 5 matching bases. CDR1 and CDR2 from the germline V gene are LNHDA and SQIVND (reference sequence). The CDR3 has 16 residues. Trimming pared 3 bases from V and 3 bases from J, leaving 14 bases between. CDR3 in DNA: TGTGCCAGTAGTATCCGGGGGGGATTTTCTAATGAAAAACTGTTTTTT. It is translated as CASSIRGGFSNEKLFF.

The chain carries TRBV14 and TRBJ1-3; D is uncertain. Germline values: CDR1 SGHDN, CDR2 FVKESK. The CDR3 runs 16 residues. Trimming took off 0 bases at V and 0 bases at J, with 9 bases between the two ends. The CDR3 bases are TGTGCCAGCAGCCAAGATTTAGTCGGCTCTGGAAACACCATATATTTT. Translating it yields CASSQDLVGSGNTIYF.

CDR3 sequence: CASSYTLAGFTDEQFF. The CDR3 DNA reads TGTGCCAGCAGTTACACACTAGCGGGGTTCACGGATGAGCAGTTCTTC. V and J are TRBV6-2 or TRBV6-3 and TRBJ2-1, with 10 bases fitting TRBD2. This CDR3 contains 16 residues. Germline V lookup: CDR1 MNHEY, CDR2 SVGEGT. The V segment lost 2 bases and the J segment 8 bases; nucleotides outside the gene matches: 9.

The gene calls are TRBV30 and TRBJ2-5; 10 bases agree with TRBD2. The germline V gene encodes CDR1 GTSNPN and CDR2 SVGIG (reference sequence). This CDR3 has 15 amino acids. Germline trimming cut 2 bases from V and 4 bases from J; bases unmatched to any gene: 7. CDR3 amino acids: CAWSSSGGFGETQYF. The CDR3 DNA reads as TGTGCCTGGAGTTCTAGCGGGGGATTTGGAGAGACCCAGTACTTC.

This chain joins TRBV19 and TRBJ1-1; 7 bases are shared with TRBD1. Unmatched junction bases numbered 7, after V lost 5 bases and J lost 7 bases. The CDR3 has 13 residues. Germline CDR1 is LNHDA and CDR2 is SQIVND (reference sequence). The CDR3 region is CASSAWGDSEAFF. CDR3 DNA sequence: TGTGCCAGTAGTGCTTGGGGGGACAGTGAAGCTTTCTTT.